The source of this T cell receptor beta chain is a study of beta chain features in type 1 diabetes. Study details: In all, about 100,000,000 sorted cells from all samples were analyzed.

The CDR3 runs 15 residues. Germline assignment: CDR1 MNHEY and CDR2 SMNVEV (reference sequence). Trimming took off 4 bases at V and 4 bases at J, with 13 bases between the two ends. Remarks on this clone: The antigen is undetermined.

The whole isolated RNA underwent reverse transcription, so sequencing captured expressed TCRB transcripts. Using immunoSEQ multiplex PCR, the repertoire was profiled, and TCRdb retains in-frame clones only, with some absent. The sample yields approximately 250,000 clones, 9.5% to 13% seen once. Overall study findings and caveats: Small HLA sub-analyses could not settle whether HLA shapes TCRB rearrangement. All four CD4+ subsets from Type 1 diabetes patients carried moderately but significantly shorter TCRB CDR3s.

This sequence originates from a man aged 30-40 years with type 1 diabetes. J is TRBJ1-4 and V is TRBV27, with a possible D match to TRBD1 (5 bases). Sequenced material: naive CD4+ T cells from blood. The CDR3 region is CASSSKGQGNEKLFF. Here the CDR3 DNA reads TGTGCCAGCAGTTCTAAAGGGCAGGGTAATGAAAAACTGTTTTTT. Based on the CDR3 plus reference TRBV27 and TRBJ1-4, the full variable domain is EAQVTQNPRYLITVTGKKLTVTCSQNMNHEYMSWYRQDPGLGLRQIYYSMNVEVTDKGDVPEGYKVSRKEKRNFPLILESPSPNQTSLYFCASSSKGQGNEKLFFGSGTQLSVL.